Below are 4 T cell receptor beta chains sequenced from a single sample in a study of T cell repertoires in cytomegalovirus infection. TCRdb itself ran the reads through MiXCR, one entry per CDR3 protein. The sample has tens of thousands of distinct CDR3 sequences, over 20% seen once; the top ten hold about 69%. Their antigens are not known. The starting material was CD8+ T cells from cultured PBMCs, obtained from culture after CMV antigen stimulation. The receptors shown here come from a human donor in good health (CMV status not recorded). Some clones in this sample may be carry-over from other donors' samples.

The chain couples TRBV28 to TRBJ2-3; 12 bases line up with TRBD2. J gave up 3 bases and V 2 bases, and 9 bases lay outside the gene matches. The CDR3 runs 18 residues. CDR1 and CDR2 from the germline V gene are MDHEN and SYDVKM. The chain's CDR3 is CASSLGGLAGTRTDTQYF. DNA of the CDR3: TGTGCCAGCAGTTTAGGAGGACTAGCGGGGACTAGGACAGATACGCAGTATTTT.

V gene TRBV7-8 combines with J gene TRBJ1-1; TRBD1 matches at 8 bases. Trimming took 5 bases from V and 5 from J; bases not matched to a gene: 16. Germline V gives CDR1 SGHVS, CDR2 FQNEAQ. The CDR3 runs to 17 residues. CDR3: CASSTGGPTGVRTEAFF. CDR3 coding DNA: TGTGCCAGCAGCACCGGGGGCCCGACAGGGGTGAGAACTGAAGCTTTCTTT.

This chain joins TRBV11-2 and TRBJ1-3; no reliable D call. The CDR3 has 14 residues. Trimming pared 3 bases from V and 0 bases from J, leaving 6 bases between. Germline V gene sequence: CDR1 SGHAT, CDR2 FQNNGV. The CDR3 DNA sequence: TGTGCCAGCAGCTTCTGGGTCTCTGGAAACACCATATATTTT. Protein product: CASSFWVSGNTIYF.

This clonotype was detected only a few times. For the CDR3, the DNA is TGTGCCAGCAGCCGACGGACTAGCGGGACCACAGATACGCAGTATTTT. It yields the protein CASSRRTSGTTDTQYF. J is TRBJ2-3 and V is TRBV7-8, with 12 bases fitting TRBD2. CDR3 size: 16 residues. With 5 bases clipped from V and 2 bases from J, the junction kept 5 bases outside the gene matches. Per germline, CDR1 SGHVS and CDR2 FQNEAQ.